The 21 T cell receptor beta chains below were found in one sample sequenced in a study of spatial heterogeneity in lung cancer. Time point given: sample taken at primary tumor resection. TCRdb ran MiXCR on the 5' RACE reads and lists one entry per CDR3 protein. The repertoire has some 55,000 distinct CDR3 sequences, approximately 6% of them found once; the top ten carry around 15%. Sequenced material: PBMCs, taken at surgery. The receptors were sampled from a female donor with early-stage non-small cell lung cancer.

This clonotype came up many times. The rearrangement joins TRBV7-2 to TRBJ2-1; perhaps TRBD2 as D (6 bases). The CDR3 is made up of 15 amino acids. From germline, CDR1 is SGHTA and CDR2 FQGNSA. V gave up 1 base and J gave up 9 bases, with 16 bases separating them. CDR3 in amino acids: CASSLEVGRGVEQFF. CDR3 nucleotide sequence: TGTGCCAGCAGCTTAGAGGTCGGGAGAGGGGTTGAGCAGTTCTTC.

This clonotype came up many times. The V call is TRBV5-6, the J call TRBJ2-7, with D possibly matching TRBD2 (6 bases). Germline V gene data show CDR1 as SGHDT and CDR2 as YYEEEE. There are 14 residues in the CDR3. Trimming shortened V by 1 base and J by 4 bases, and 12 bases separated the two germline ends. CDR3 residues: CASSLRAGKYEQYV. The CDR3 DNA reads as TGTGCCAGCAGCTTGAGGGCGGGAAAATACGAGCAGTACGTC.

This clonotype was seen a handful of times. J is TRBJ2-7 and V is TRBV5-1; 8 nucleotides agree with TRBD2. V shed 4 bases and J 3 bases; nucleotides not matched to a gene: 15. Germline V gives CDR1 SGHRS, CDR2 YFSETQ. The CDR3 is made up of 17 amino acids. The CDR3 is CASSPLPGLESLYEQYV. CDR3 bases: TGCGCCAGCAGCCCGCTTCCGGGACTAGAGAGTCTCTACGAGCAGTACGTC.

This clonotype was seen more than once but under ten times. This CDR3 reads CASSRLLQGVFQYF. As DNA, the CDR3 is TGTGCCAGCAGCCGACTCTTACAGGGGGTATTTCAGTACTTC. The V and J genes are TRBV28 and TRBJ2-4; 8 positions agree with TRBD1. CDR1 is MDHEN, CDR2 SYDVKM, per germline. After removal of 6 bases from V and 11 bases from J, the junction contained 12 bases not matched to a gene. The CDR3 runs to 14 residues. The whole variable domain, filled in from reference TRBV28 and TRBJ2-4, reads DVKVTQSSRYLVKRTGEKVFLECVQDMDHENMFWYRQDPGLGLRLIYFSYDVKMKEKGDIPEGYSVSREKKERFSLILESASTNQTSMYLCASSRLLQGVFQYFGAGTRLSVL.

This clonotype was seen repeatedly, ten times or more. The J gene is TRBJ2-3, the V gene TRBV3-1; D not resolved. This CDR3 is built from 16 residues. Germline lookup yields CDR1 LGHDT and CDR2 YNNKEL (reference sequence). Trimming took off 1 base at V and 6 bases at J, with 17 bases between the two ends. The CDR3 sequence: CASSQVSGSPRDTQYF. Written as DNA, the CDR3 is TGTGCCAGCAGCCAAGTGTCCGGCAGTCCCAGGGATACGCAGTATTTT.

This clonotype was seen repeatedly, ten times or more. V usage is TRBV30 and J usage is TRBJ2-2, with D maybe TRBD2 (6 bases). V was trimmed by 2 bases and J by 1 base, leaving 8 bases between them. The CDR3 loop spans 14 amino acids. CDR1 and CDR2 (germline): GTSNPN, SVGIG (reference sequence). The CDR3 DNA sequence: TGTGCCTGGAGTAAGGGACTGAACACCGGGGAGCTGTTTTTT. It translates to CAWSKGLNTGELFF.

The sample holds many counts of this clonotype. The CDR3 DNA reads TGTGCCAGCAGCCGTACTAGCGGGGGAGCAGATACGCAGTATTTT. This encodes CASSRTSGGADTQYF. The V gene is TRBV7-3, the J gene TRBJ2-3; 11 nucleotides line up with TRBD2. The CDR3 covers 15 residues. Germline lookup yields CDR1 SGHTA and CDR2 FQGTGA. Losses at the gene ends were 5 bases for V and 4 bases for J; bases not matched to a gene: 5.

The rearrangement uses TRBV30 and TRBJ1-5, with D unclear. This CDR3 spans 13 amino acids. The germline CDR1 and CDR2 sequences are GTSNPN and SVGIG (reference sequence). Trimming cost V 8 bases and J 0 bases, with 11 bases left between them. The CDR3 region is CAASLNSNQPQHF. CDR3 coding DNA: TGTGCCGCCTCCCTAAATAGCAATCAGCCCCAGCATTTT. Full variable domain (missing parts from reference TRBV30 and TRBJ1-5): SQTIHQWPATLVQPVGSPLSLECTVEGTSNPNLYWYRQAAGRGLQLLFYSVGIGQISSEVPQNLSASRPQDRQFILSSKKLLLSDSGFYLCAASLNSNQPQHFGDGTRLSIL.

The J gene is TRBJ1-2, the V gene TRBV5-1, with D unclear. The CDR3 contains 14 residues. The germline gives CDR1 SGHRS, CDR2 YFSETQ. V was pared by 1 base and J by 4 bases, with 11 bases between. The CDR3 DNA sequence: TGCGCCAGCAGCTTGTTGCTAGGCTCCTATGGCTACACCTTC. Its translation: CASSLLLGSYGYTF.

Only a few counts were recorded for this clonotype. The chain combines TRBV3-1 with TRBJ2-5; 10 bases agree with TRBD2. The CDR3 has 17 amino acids. Germline V gives CDR1 LGHDT, CDR2 YNNKEL (reference sequence). The ends lost 1 base at V and 5 bases at J; junction bases unmatched: 10. The CDR3 DNA is TGTGCCAGCAGCCAAGGTAGCGGGGGGCCAGAGACGGAGACCCAGTACTTC. It encodes CASSQGSGGPETETQYF.

Concerning this clonotype itself: A read error may be the cause here, since a much bigger clone is one base away. This CDR3 is missing its conserved last phenylalanine or tryptophan, likely due to a read error. The chain joins TRBV5-1 to TRBJ2-5; TRBD1 is a possible D gene (5 bases). The ends were cut back, 2 bases at V and 4 bases at J, with 12 bases in the middle. Germline CDR1 reads SGHRS; CDR2 reads YFSETQ. The CDR3 covers 14 residues. The CDR3 loop is CASSLMQGTETQYY. The CDR3, as DNA: TGCGCCAGCAGCTTAATGCAGGGTACAGAGACCCAGTACTAC.

This clonotype was detected only a few times. V is TRBV11-2 and J is TRBJ2-2, with D possibly matching TRBD1 (6 bases). Germline V gene lookup returns CDR1 SGHAT and CDR2 FQNNGV. CDR3 size: 16 residues. Trimming cost V 3 bases and J 5 bases, with 16 bases left between them. The CDR3 reads CASSFPGTKGTGELFF. CDR3 sequence (DNA): TGTGCCAGCAGCTTCCCAGGGACAAAGGGTACCGGGGAGCTGTTTTTT.

This clonotype appeared many times. This chain joins TRBV20-1 and TRBJ1-4; D is unclear. This CDR3 is 15 amino acids long. CDR1 and CDR2 from the germline V gene are DFQATT and SNEGSKA (reference sequence). V shed 4 bases and J shed 3 bases, with 15 bases lying between them. CDR3 coding DNA: TGCAGTGCTACCTTAGAGTTAGGGTCTAATGAAAAACTGTTTTTT. It is translated as CSATLELGSNEKLFF.

In its sample, this clonotype was seen many times. The chain employs TRBV24-1 and TRBJ1-5; 10 bases map to TRBD1. Germline trimming cut 2 bases from V and 7 bases from J; bases unmatched to any gene: 7. The germline V gene has CDR1 KGHDR and CDR2 SFDVKD. This CDR3 has 16 amino acids. CDR3 sequence reads: CATSDSPGQGKQPQHF. The CDR3 coding sequence is TGTGCCACCAGTGATTCCCCGGGACAGGGGAAGCAGCCCCAGCATTTT.

This clonotype was picked up many times. The V gene is TRBV14, the J gene TRBJ2-1; no clear D gene. Trimming removed 6 bases from V and 2 bases from J, with 14 bases in between. The CDR3 contains 15 residues. Germline V gene sequence: CDR1 SGHDN, CDR2 FVKESK. This CDR3 reads CASSPMGRTYNEQFF. CDR3 nucleotides: TGTGCCAGCAGTCCTATGGGCAGGACCTACAATGAGCAGTTCTTC.

This clonotype was seen at least ten times. The rearrangement uses TRBV7-9 and TRBJ2-7, with D perhaps TRBD1 or TRBD2 (6 bases each). From germline, CDR1 is SEHNR and CDR2 FQNEAQ (reference sequence). The CDR3 loop spans 13 amino acids. The ends were cut back, 2 bases at V and 4 bases at J, with 9 bases in the middle. CDR3 DNA: TGTGCCAGCAGCTTATGGGGGGCGTACGAGCAGTACTTC. Encoded protein: CASSLWGAYEQYF.

Ten or more counts support this clonotype. The chain is built from TRBV20-1 and TRBJ1-1; D is perhaps TRBD1 (6 bases). CDR1 is DFQATT, CDR2 SNEGSKA, per germline (reference sequence). There are 14 residues in the CDR3. The ends were cut back, 6 bases at V and 3 bases at J, with 17 bases in the middle. For the CDR3, the DNA is TGCAGTGCAAGCCGTGCGGGGGCTGACACTGAAGCTTTCTTT. This translates into CSASRAGADTEAFF.

In its sample, this clonotype was seen many times. The rearrangement uses TRBV20-1 and TRBJ2-7; D remains ambiguous. The V gene lost 3 bases and the J gene lost 5 bases, with 8 bases spanning the gap. Germline V gene data show CDR1 as DFQATT and CDR2 as SNEGSKA (reference sequence). CDR3 length: 11 amino acids. The CDR3 region has the DNA TGCAGTGCTAGTGTCCACGACGAGCAGTACTTC. This sequence encodes CSASVHDEQYF.

This clonotype showed up just a few times. J is TRBJ1-6 and V is TRBV5-1; D remains unclear. CDR1 and CDR2 from the germline V gene are SGHRS and YFSETQ. CDR3 length equals 16 residues. Trimming shortened V by 2 bases and J by 9 bases, and 18 bases separated the two germline ends. The CDR3 DNA follows: TGCGCCAGCAGCTTAGGTCAAGACGGTTCGGCTTCACCCCTCCACTTT. Its translation is CASSLGQDGSASPLHF.

This clonotype was picked up many times. The chain recombines TRBV7-2 with TRBJ2-1; maybe TRBD1 (7 bases). V lost 6 bases to trimming and J lost 0 bases, with 15 bases between them. Germline-derived CDR1 and CDR2 are SGHTA and FQGNSA. The CDR3 has 16 amino acids. CDR3 DNA sequence: TGTGCCAGCAGGGAGGGACAGTCTAACTCCTACAATGAGCAGTTCTTC. Protein: CASREGQSNSYNEQFF.

In this sample, this clonotype turned up a few times. This sequence joins TRBV5-1 and TRBJ2-1; 7 bases fit TRBD2. Germline V gene data show CDR1 as SGHRS and CDR2 as YFSETQ. The CDR3 is 13 amino acids. The V and J ends lost 3 bases and 7 bases, in that order; junction bases with no gene match: 4. CDR3 sequence (DNA): TGCGCCAGCAGCTGGGACTACCCGAATGAGCAGTTCTTC. Amino acids: CASSWDYPNEQFF.